This TCR beta chain was sequenced during a study of blood T cell repertoires in COVID-19. The overall study: Some COVID-19 samples were acute and others convalescent; all came from the United States, Italy and Spain.

The repertoire was sequenced with immunoSEQ multiplex PCR; TCRdb's copy has only in-frame clones and lacks some. Here the sample spans 200,000 or so clones, roughly 80% being singletons. V lost 1 base and J 1 base, leaving 4 bases between the germline ends. The V gene's germline CDR1 is SGHVS and CDR2 FQNEAQ. This CDR3 comprises 13 residues. The sample comprised peripheral blood. This sequence was found in a human donor in a cohort sampled during active COVID-19. The chain combines TRBV7-8 with TRBJ1-1, with no clear D. The CDR3 loop is CASSLDRNTEAFF. The CDR3 coding sequence is TGTGCCAGCAGCTTAGACAGGAACACTGAAGCTTTCTTT. Full variable domain (rest looked up from reference TRBV7-8 and TRBJ1-1): GAGVSQSPRYKVAKRGQDVALRCDPISGHVSLFWYQQALGQGPEFLTYFQNEAQLDKSGLPSDRFFAERPEGSVSTLKIQRTQQEDSAVYLCASSLDRNTEAFFGQGTRLTVV.